This T cell receptor (beta chain) is from a study of T cell repertoires in cytomegalovirus infection. Study-wide context: Public TCR beta signatures marked donors with CMV infection and the matching HLA.

Using its own MiXCR run on the reads, TCRdb lists one record per CDR3 protein. The repertoire holds about half a million distinct CDR3 sequences, 30% to 40% seen once, with roughly 17% in the top ten. In the case of this clonotype: Its antigen remains unknown.

The germline gives CDR1 SGHDT, CDR2 YYEEEE. The CDR3 extends over 14 amino acids. Trimming left V 2 bases short and J 9 bases short, with 15 bases between. The study, taken as a whole, reports: The cumulative frequency of public TCR beta families identified carriers of CMV plus the relevant HLA. Clonotype analysis showed dominance of the ex vivo response by HLA-C-restricted CMV-specific TCR beta clonotypes.

This sample comprised cultured PBMCs, obtained from culture after CMV antigen stimulation. The TCR originated in a human donor in good health (CMV status not recorded). Some clones in this sample may be carry-over from other donors' samples. This sequence joins TRBV5-6 and TRBJ2-1; D is perhaps TRBD2 (5 bases). CDR3 residues: CASSFRTPIGEQFF. Here the CDR3 DNA reads TGTGCCAGCAGCTTTCGGACTCCAATTGGTGAGCAGTTCTTC. The full variable domain, completed using reference TRBV5-6 and TRBJ2-1, is DAGVTQSPTHLIKTRGQQVTLRCSPKSGHDTVSWYQQALGQGPQFIFQYYEEEERQRGNFPDRFSGHQFPNYSSELNVNALLLGDSALYLCASSFRTPIGEQFFGPGTRLTVL.